This entry lists 3 T cell receptor beta chains sequenced from one sample in a study of T-cell reconstitution after alpha-beta-depleted transplantation in children. Unique molecular identifiers featured in how the TCRbeta library was prepared. TCRdb itself ran the PCR reads through MiXCR, one entry per CDR3 protein. This table holds some 350,000 distinct CDR3 sequences, under 13% found once. The specimen was PBMCs from the stem cell graft donor, collected from the stem cell graft. These receptors came from a human donor who donated a stem cell graft to a child with acute lymphoblastic leukemia.

The CDR3 coding sequence is TGTGCCAGCAGTAAGACCGGGACTATCTACGAGCAGTACTTC. Residues: CASSKTGTIYEQYF. The V call is TRBV12-3 or TRBV12-4, the J call TRBJ2-7, with 7 bases that match TRBD2. J lost 3 bases, V lost 5 bases, and 7 bases had no gene match. The CDR3 runs 14 residues.

The chain is built from TRBV19 and TRBJ2-2; TRBD2 agrees at 12 bases. The length of the CDR3 is 16 residues. The trim removed 8 bases at V and 4 bases at J, leaving 8 bases unmatched. Germline V gene lookup returns CDR1 LNHDA and CDR2 SQIVND (reference sequence). CDR3 coding DNA: TGTGCCAGTGTACTAGCGGGAGGTCGGAGCACCGGGGAGCTGTTTTTT. It yields the protein CASVLAGGRSTGELFF. The entire variable domain, with the rest obtained from reference TRBV19 and TRBJ2-2, is as follows: DGGITQSPKYLFRKEGQNVTLSCEQNLNHDAMYWYRQDPGQGLRLIYYSQIVNDFQKGDIAEGYSVSREKKESFPLTVTSAQKNPTAFYLCASVLAGGRSTGELFFGEGSRLTVL.

This clonotype was found a few times. The V gene is TRBV4-2, the J gene TRBJ2-1; 13 bases match TRBD2. The germline V gene encodes CDR1 LGHNA and CDR2 YNFKEQ. This CDR3 spans 17 amino acids. The V and J ends lost 1 base and 9 bases, in that order; junction bases with no gene match: 9. The CDR3, as DNA: TGTGCCAGCAGCCAAGTGCGGACTAGCGGGAGTCTTAGTGAGCAGTTCTTC. Amino acid sequence: CASSQVRTSGSLSEQFF.